This is a list of T cell receptor beta chains from one sample in a study of spatial heterogeneity in lung cancer. Using its own MiXCR run on the 5' RACE reads, TCRdb lists one record per CDR3 protein. Of roughly 72,000 distinct CDR3 sequences listed, over 7% are singletons. Specimen: PBMCs, collected at follow-up. Receptors originate from a female donor with early-stage non-small cell lung cancer. The CDR3 runs from the conserved cysteine through the conserved F or W. Each record gives: clone size, J gene, D gene, CDR3 length, V gene, CDR3 DNA, CDR3 protein. A D gene is named only where the DNA matches it firmly. A clone size is listed for some rows: how often the clone was seen (once, few, many), or a class if it is expanded.

>many|TRBJ2-4|TRBD1|14|TRBV6-6
TGTGCCGGCTCCGGGACAGGGGTAGGAAACATTCAGTACTTC
CAGSGTGVGNIQYF
>NA|TRBJ2-5|NA|12|TRBV7-2
TGTGCCAGCAGCGGGAGAGCGGGGACCCAGTACTTC
CASSGRAGTQYF
>NA|TRBJ2-1|TRBD1|14|TRBV7-9
TGTGCCAGCAGCTACCGACAGGGGATCTATGAGCAGTTCTTC
CASSYRQGIYEQFF
>many|TRBJ1-2|NA|14|TRBV6-1
TGTGCCAGCAGTGAGGCAGGGGAGGTGAAGGGCTACACCTTC
CASSEAGEVKGYTF
>many|TRBJ2-7|NA|17|TRBV5-6
TGTGCCAGCAGCTCGGGAGAGGGCCCACTGGGCTCCTACGAGCAGTACTTC
CASSSGEGPLGSYEQYF
>NA|TRBJ2-2|TRBD2|15|TRBV7-3
TGTGCCAGCAGCCCCCGGACTAGCGGGGTGGGGGAGCTGTTTTTT
CASSPRTSGVGELFF
>many|TRBJ1-4|TRBD1|13|TRBV13
TGTGCCAGCAGCTCCGGGACAGTGGAAAAACTGTTTTTT
CASSSGTVEKLFF
>many|TRBJ2-1|NA|16|TRBV19
TGTGCCAGTATGTCCTTGACTGGAAGCTCCTACAATGAGCAGTTCTTC
CASMSLTGSSYNEQFF
>many|TRBJ1-6|NA|16|TRBV28
TGTGCCAGCAGTTCCCCTAGCGGTCACCCCGCTTCACCCCTCCACTTT
CASSSPSGHPASPLHF
>many|TRBJ1-1|TRBD1|14|TRBV28
TGTGCCAGCACCCATTACAGGGGGGACACTGAAGCTTTCTTT
CASTHYRGDTEAFF
>NA|TRBJ2-2|NA|12|TRBV5-5
TGTGTCAGCAGCTTGTCCACCGGGGAGCTGTTTTTT
CVSSLSTGELFF
>NA|TRBJ2-7|TRBD2|15|TRBV20-1
TGCAGTGCCCCATCAACTAGCGGGAGTCCATACGAGCAGTACTTC
CSAPSTSGSPYEQYF
>many|TRBJ2-2|TRBD2|18|TRBV9
TGTGCCAGCAGCGCCACCGGGACTAGCGGCGCGAACACCGGGGAGCTGTTTTTT
CASSATGTSGANTGELFF
>many|TRBJ2-7|NA|13|TRBV20-1
TGCAGTGCACCGGCTAGTTTTTCCTACGAGCAGTACTTC
CSAPASFSYEQYF
>many|TRBJ1-3|NA|15|TRBV18
TGTGCCAGCTCCCCGGGCGACGACTCTGGAAACACCATATATTTT
CASSPGDDSGNTIYF
>few|TRBJ2-2|NA|18|TRBV20-1
TGCAGTGCTAGAGTCCCCGCCCCTAGCGCACAACACACCGGGGAGCTGTTTTTT
CSARVPAPSAQHTGELFF
>NA|TRBJ2-1|NA|14|TRBV12-5
TGTGCTAGTGGTTTGGTACAGGAAAACAATGAGCAGTTCTTC
CASGLVQENNEQFF
>many|TRBJ2-7|TRBD1|13|TRBV20-1
TGCAGTGCCGCTCCGGGACAGGGGTACGAGCAGTACTTC
CSAAPGQGYEQYF
>many|TRBJ1-2|NA|13|TRBV12-3/TRBV12-4
TGTGCCAGCAGCTATGGGACTGACTATGGCTACACCTTC
CASSYGTDYGYTF
>NA|TRBJ2-1|NA|19|TRBV7-6
TGTGCCAGCAGCTTAAAAGACCCAGGATCTTCGGCGGAGTACAATGAGCAGTTCTTC
CASSLKDPGSSAEYNEQFF
>NA|TRBJ2-2|NA|15|TRBV7-3
TGTGCCAGCAGCCTGGAGCACAGGGCTGGAGGGGAGCTGTTTTTT
CASSLEHRAGGELFF
>few|TRBJ2-1|TRBD2|13|TRBV7-2
TGTGCCGCGGGACTAGCGAACTACAATGAGCAGTTCTTC
CAAGLANYNEQFF
>few|TRBJ2-3|TRBD2|14|TRBV29-1
TGCAGCGCGCTTATAGCGGGATACACAGATACGCAGTATTTT
CSALIAGYTDTQYF
>many|TRBJ2-2|NA|14|TRBV7-2
TGTGCCAGCAGCTCCCAGTGGGGCACCGGGGAGCTGTTTTTT
CASSSQWGTGELFF
>NA|TRBJ2-7|TRBD2|15|TRBV6-6
TGTGCCAGCAGACCCGGTTTAGCGGGGCTTTACGAGCAGTACTTC
CASRPGLAGLYEQYF
>NA|TRBJ2-5|NA|14|TRBV3-1
TGTGCCAGCAGCTTCCAGGGATCGGGAGAGACCCAGTACTTC
CASSFQGSGETQYF
>many|TRBJ2-6|NA|20|TRBV7-7
TGTGCTAGCAGCTTACTTCAGGGACCTCCTAGTCTCTCTGGGGCCAACGTCCTGACTTTC
CASSLLQGPPSLSGANVLTF
>NA|TRBJ2-1|TRBD2|14|TRBV28
TGTGCCAGCAGTTTCGGGACTAGGAAGGCTGAGCAGTTCTTC
CASSFGTRKAEQFF
>many|TRBJ2-7|NA|13|TRBV28
TGTGCCAGCAGTTTGACTAGTCCACGCGAGCAGTACTTC
CASSLTSPREQYF
>few|TRBJ2-1|TRBD1|11|TRBV28
TGTGCCAGCAGTGAGTGGGACAGGAGTTACTTC
CASSEWDRSYF
>many|TRBJ2-5|NA|15|TRBV5-1
TGCGCCAGCAGAATCTTAGGACAGAGTCAAGAGACCCAGTACTTC
CASRILGQSQETQYF
>many|TRBJ2-1|NA|12|TRBV6-5
TGTGCCAGCAGTTACGTGGGGAATGAGCAGTTCTTC
CASSYVGNEQFF
>many|TRBJ2-7|TRBD1|17|TRBV5-1
TGCGCCAGCAGCTTTGGTCCGGGGACAGGGGGCGGGTACGAGCAGTACTTC
CASSFGPGTGGGYEQYF
>NA|TRBJ1-1|NA|13|TRBV20-1
TGCAGTGTTGGGTACAGCGGGCGTGCTGAAGCTTTCTTT
CSVGYSGRAEAFF
>NA|TRBJ1-5|NA|13|TRBV19
TGTGCCGTTAGCGGGCAGCCCAATCAGCCCCAGCATTTT
CAVSGQPNQPQHF
>few|TRBJ2-1|TRBD2|14|TRBV11-3
TGTGCCAGCAGCAGAGGGACTAGCCGATCTGAGCAGTTCTTC
CASSRGTSRSEQFF
>NA|TRBJ2-7|NA|14|TRBV3-1
TGTGCCAGCAGCCCCCTAGGGTACTCCTACGAGCAGTACTTC
CASSPLGYSYEQYF
>NA|TRBJ2-1|TRBD2|15|TRBV7-9
TGTGCCAGCAGCCCTGAGCGGGGAACCTACAATGAGCAGTTCTTC
CASSPERGTYNEQFF
>NA|TRBJ2-5|TRBD2|19|TRBV20-1
TGCAGTGCTAGAGGGAGACTAGCGGGAGAACAAAGATCTCAAGAGACCCAGTACTTC
CSARGRLAGEQRSQETQYF
>many|TRBJ2-5|NA|14|TRBV7-7
TGTGCTAGCAGCTTTATGGACTCCAACCCTACCCAGTACTTC
CASSFMDSNPTQYF
>NA|TRBJ2-7|NA|14|TRBV2
TGTGCCAACGCAGCTGGGGGAAGCTCCTACGAGCAGTACTTC
CANAAGGSSYEQYF
>many|TRBJ1-1|NA|15|TRBV21-1
TGTGCCAGCAGCGTTCCCCGTCAGGGGAACACTGAAGCTTTCTTT
CASSVPRQGNTEAFF
>NA|TRBJ2-5|NA|15|TRBV4-1
TGCGCCAGCAGCCAAGATGACGGTAAGGAAGAGACCCAGTACTTC
CASSQDDGKEETQYF
>few|TRBJ1-2|NA|15|TRBV6-5
TGTGCCAGCTTCAAAGGAAGACAGCCAGAGGATGGCTACACCTTC
CASFKGRQPEDGYTF
>many|TRBJ2-2|TRBD2|18|TRBV12-3/TRBV12-4
TGTGCCAGCAGCTCTCGGGGACTAGCGGGAGGGGTCACCGGGGAGCTGTTTTTT
CASSSRGLAGGVTGELFF
>NA|TRBJ2-7|NA|13|TRBV20-1
TGCAGTGCTAGGGGCCCTTTTGGCTACGAGCAGTACTTC
CSARGPFGYEQYF